The rows below give T cell receptor beta chains drawn from one sample of a study of shared clonotypes between healthy human individuals. Assay: immunoSEQ multiplex PCR; the TCRdb copy retains only in-frame clones and omits some. The table shows about 2.1 million clones, with about 93% occurring only once. What was sequenced was naive CD8+ T cells from PBMCs. The receptors were sampled from a man aged 18 to 30 in good health. Some clones in this sample may be carry-over from other donors' samples. Each CDR3 is given with its conserved first and last residue. The D gene is left open where the match is weak. Size is omitted from some rows. Given values are once, few, many or a class for expanded clones.

CASSWLSTDTQYF	TGTGCCAGCAGTTGGCTCTCCACAGATACGCAGTATTTT	TRBV27	TRBJ2-3	-	-
CASSAGNGGSQETQYF	TGTGCCAGCAGCGCAGGAAATGGGGGGTCCCAAGAGACCCAGTACTTC	TRBV9	TRBJ2-5	-	-
CASSAGTSGMSYNEQFF	TGTGCCAGCAGCGCCGGGACTAGCGGGATGTCCTACAATGAGCAGTTCTTC	TRBV9	TRBJ2-1	-	TRBD2
CASSPRRGGGYGYTF	TGTGCCAGCAGCCCCAGAAGGGGGGGTGGCTATGGCTACACCTTC	TRBV9	TRBJ1-2	-	-
CASSEGIRQETQYF	TGTGCCAGCAGTGAGGGGATACGACAAGAGACCCAGTACTTC	TRBV9	TRBJ2-5	-	-
CSVQRTVSYNEQFF	TGCAGCGTCCAAAGGACGGTATCCTACAATGAGCAGTTCTTC	TRBV29-1	TRBJ2-1	-	-
CASTFDYEQYF	TGTGCCAGCACGTTTGACTACGAGCAGTACTTC	TRBV28	TRBJ2-7	-	-
CASSTDRRSYEQYF	TGTGCCAGCAGCACCGACAGGAGGTCCTACGAGCAGTACTTC	TRBV7-9	TRBJ2-7	-	-
CASSLNTGELFF	TGCGCCAGCAGCCTTAACACCGGGGAGCTGTTTTTT	TRBV4-1	TRBJ2-2	-	-
CASSLTAGQEYF	TGTGCCAGCAGCTTAACCGCGGGGCAAGAGTACTTC	TRBV7-2	TRBJ2-7	-	-
CASSLGAIGEQYF	TGTGCCAGCAGCTTAGGGGCTATCGGAGAGCAGTACTTC	TRBV7-9	TRBJ2-7	-	-
CASSLAQGTEAFF	TGTGCCAGCAGCTTGGCCCAGGGGACTGAAGCTTTCTTT	TRBV5-8	TRBJ1-1	-	-
CASSSGDIYGYTF	TGTGCCAGCAGCTCCGGGGACATCTATGGCTACACCTTC	TRBV7-2	TRBJ1-2	once	-